Listed below are T cell receptor beta chains from one sample, sequenced in a study of T cell changes during pregnancy in multiple sclerosis. TCRdb's table, derived via immunoSEQ multiplex PCR, lists solely in-frame clones and lacks some. The sample consists of around 50,000 clones, around 93% of them appearing once. This specimen was CD8+ T cells from peripheral blood mononuclear cells, taken in the second trimester of pregnancy. Source of these receptors: a female donor with multiple sclerosis, enrolled in a pregnancy study. Both conserved end residues are part of each CDR3. Fields, in order: CDR3 length, D gene, V gene, J gene, clone size, CDR3 DNA, CDR3 protein. A D gene is named only where the DNA matches it firmly. Clone size is given for some rows only: seen once, a few or many times, or a class if the clone is expanded.

CDR3 length: 11; D gene: TRBD1; V gene: TRBV13; J gene: TRBJ2-3; clone size: .; CDR3 DNA: TGTGCCAGCAGCCAAGGACAGGGGAAGTATTTT; CDR3 protein: CASSQGQGKYF
CDR3 length: 13; D gene: TRBD1; V gene: TRBV5-5; J gene: TRBJ2-7; clone size: .; CDR3 DNA: TGTGCCAGCAGCTGGACAGGGGGGTACGAGCAGTACTTC; CDR3 protein: CASSWTGGYEQYF
CDR3 length: 15; D gene: .; V gene: TRBV9; J gene: TRBJ1-4; clone size: .; CDR3 DNA: TGTGCCAGCAGCGCAGAGGGAGCAACTAATGAAAAACTGTTTTTT; CDR3 protein: CASSAEGATNEKLFF
CDR3 length: 12; D gene: .; V gene: TRBV4-1; J gene: TRBJ1-1; clone size: .; CDR3 DNA: TGCGCCAGCAGTCCCAGGGGTACTGAAGCTTTCTTT; CDR3 protein: CASSPRGTEAFF
CDR3 length: 15; D gene: .; V gene: TRBV4-1; J gene: TRBJ1-1; clone size: few; CDR3 DNA: TGCGCCAGCAGCCAAGTAAAACAGGGGAACACTGAAGCTTTCTTT; CDR3 protein: CASSQVKQGNTEAFF
CDR3 length: 10; D gene: .; V gene: TRBV29-1; J gene: TRBJ2-3; clone size: .; CDR3 DNA: TGCAGCGCTACCGCAGATACGCAGTATTTT; CDR3 protein: CSATADTQYF
CDR3 length: 14; D gene: .; V gene: TRBV19; J gene: TRBJ1-1; clone size: .; CDR3 DNA: TGTGCCAGTAGAAAGGGAGGTGGGGTTGACGGAGCTTTCTTT; CDR3 protein: CASRKGGGVDGAFF
CDR3 length: 13; D gene: .; V gene: TRBV30; J gene: TRBJ2-7; clone size: .; CDR3 DNA: TGTGCCTGGAGTGTAGGCGGCTACTACGAGCAGTACTTC; CDR3 protein: CAWSVGGYYEQYF
CDR3 length: 14; D gene: .; V gene: TRBV27; J gene: TRBJ1-5; clone size: .; CDR3 DNA: TGTGCCAGCAGTTTAGGGGTCGGGAACCAGCCCCAGCATTTT; CDR3 protein: CASSLGVGNQPQHF
CDR3 length: 14; D gene: TRBD1; V gene: TRBV5-1; J gene: TRBJ2-1; clone size: .; CDR3 DNA: TGCGCCAGCAGCTTTCGGGACAGTTACAATGAGCAGTTCTTC; CDR3 protein: CASSFRDSYNEQFF
CDR3 length: 17; D gene: .; V gene: TRBV7-8; J gene: TRBJ1-1; clone size: .; CDR3 DNA: TGTGCCAGCAGCTCGGCGGGGGCGGACCAGAGGGGCACTGAAGCTTTCTTT; CDR3 protein: CASSSAGADQRGTEAFF
CDR3 length: 15; D gene: TRBD2; V gene: TRBV7-2; J gene: TRBJ2-1; clone size: .; CDR3 DNA: TGTGCCAGCAGCTTAGTTCAAGCGGGGCACAGTGAGCAGTTCTTC; CDR3 protein: CASSLVQAGHSEQFF
CDR3 length: 17; D gene: TRBD2; V gene: TRBV5-4; J gene: TRBJ2-1; clone size: .; CDR3 DNA: TGTGCCAGCAGCTGGATGACTAGCGGGGGACCCGACAATGAGCAGTTCTTC; CDR3 protein: CASSWMTSGGPDNEQFF
CDR3 length: 15; D gene: .; V gene: TRBV21-1; J gene: TRBJ2-1; clone size: .; CDR3 DNA: TGTGCCAGTCCAATGGCGGAGGGGAAAGGGGATGAGCAGTTCTTC; CDR3 protein: CASPMAEGKGDEQFF
CDR3 length: 16; D gene: TRBD2; V gene: TRBV7-3; J gene: TRBJ2-3; clone size: .; CDR3 DNA: TGTGCCAGCAGCAACCTTAGCGGGGAGGACAGAGATACGCAGTATTTT; CDR3 protein: CASSNLSGEDRDTQYF
CDR3 length: 15; D gene: TRBD1; V gene: TRBV4-1; J gene: TRBJ1-2; clone size: .; CDR3 DNA: TGCGCCAGCAGCTACAGGGGCGACGGAAACTATGGCTACACCTTC; CDR3 protein: CASSYRGDGNYGYTF
CDR3 length: 10; D gene: .; V gene: TRBV2; J gene: TRBJ2-4; clone size: .; CDR3 DNA: TGTGCCAGCACGCCAGGCATTCAGTACTTC; CDR3 protein: CASTPGIQYF
CDR3 length: 12; D gene: .; V gene: TRBV11-2; J gene: TRBJ2-1; clone size: .; CDR3 DNA: TGTGCCAGCAGCAAACCGGGAGCCCAGCAGTTCTTC; CDR3 protein: CASSKPGAQQFF
CDR3 length: 12; D gene: .; V gene: TRBV13; J gene: TRBJ1-5; clone size: .; CDR3 DNA: TGTGCCAGCAGCGCCCAGGGTCAGCCCCAGCATTTT; CDR3 protein: CASSAQGQPQHF
CDR3 length: 14; D gene: .; V gene: TRBV7-6; J gene: TRBJ2-5; clone size: .; CDR3 DNA: TGTGCCAGCAGCTTCCGTCGGGTTGGGGAGACCCAGTACTTC; CDR3 protein: CASSFRRVGETQYF
CDR3 length: 12; D gene: .; V gene: TRBV6-5; J gene: TRBJ2-5; clone size: .; CDR3 DNA: TGTGCCAGCAGTTCCACACAAGAGACCCAGTACTTC; CDR3 protein: CASSSTQETQYF
CDR3 length: 13; D gene: .; V gene: TRBV6-6; J gene: TRBJ1-5; clone size: .; CDR3 DNA: TGTGCCAGCACCCTAGGAGGGAATCAGCCCCAGCATTTT; CDR3 protein: CASTLGGNQPQHF
CDR3 length: 17; D gene: .; V gene: TRBV7-9; J gene: TRBJ2-2; clone size: .; CDR3 DNA: TGTGCCAGCAGCCCAAGCCGGGGAATCTTGAACACCGGGGAGCTGTTTTTT; CDR3 protein: CASSPSRGILNTGELFF
CDR3 length: 14; D gene: .; V gene: TRBV13; J gene: TRBJ2-7; clone size: .; CDR3 DNA: TGTGCCAGCAGCTTCTTGCGGGGCTCCTACGAGCAGTACTTC; CDR3 protein: CASSFLRGSYEQYF
CDR3 length: 13; D gene: .; V gene: TRBV14; J gene: TRBJ2-7; clone size: .; CDR3 DNA: TGTGCCAGCAGCCAAGCCTCCGGGTACGAGCAGTACTTC; CDR3 protein: CASSQASGYEQYF
CDR3 length: 16; D gene: TRBD1; V gene: TRBV27; J gene: TRBJ1-4; clone size: .; CDR3 DNA: TGTGCCAGCAGTTCTACTATGGACAGGCATAATGAAAAACTGTTTTTT; CDR3 protein: CASSSTMDRHNEKLFF
CDR3 length: 16; D gene: .; V gene: TRBV4-1; J gene: TRBJ2-1; clone size: .; CDR3 DNA: TGCGCCAGCAGCCAAGATCAGCGGGCCCCGGCGAATGAGCAGTTCTTC; CDR3 protein: CASSQDQRAPANEQFF
CDR3 length: 18; D gene: TRBD2; V gene: TRBV10-3; J gene: TRBJ2-6; clone size: .; CDR3 DNA: TGTGCCATCAGCGGGGGAGGGGCAGGGTACTCTGGGGCCAACGTCCTGACTTTC; CDR3 protein: CAISGGGAGYSGANVLTF
CDR3 length: 17; D gene: TRBD1; V gene: TRBV7-8; J gene: TRBJ2-1; clone size: .; CDR3 DNA: TGTGCCAGCACCTTTCCCACCGGGACAGGGGGAGATAATGAGCAGTTCTTC; CDR3 protein: CASTFPTGTGGDNEQFF
CDR3 length: 14; D gene: .; V gene: TRBV9; J gene: TRBJ2-2; clone size: .; CDR3 DNA: TGTGCCAGCAGCGCGTCGGGGAGGACCGGGGAGCTGTTTTTT; CDR3 protein: CASSASGRTGELFF
CDR3 length: 15; D gene: TRBD1; V gene: TRBV19; J gene: TRBJ1-1; clone size: few; CDR3 DNA: TGTGCCAGTAGTGGGGACAGGGGTCTTAACACTGAAGCTTTCTTT; CDR3 protein: CASSGDRGLNTEAFF
CDR3 length: 15; D gene: .; V gene: TRBV4-1; J gene: TRBJ1-1; clone size: .; CDR3 DNA: TGCGCCAGCAGCCAAGGTCCGGGATTGAACACTGAAGCTTTCTTT; CDR3 protein: CASSQGPGLNTEAFF
CDR3 length: 16; D gene: TRBD1; V gene: TRBV5-1; J gene: TRBJ2-3; clone size: .; CDR3 DNA: TGCGCCAGCAGCTTGGTGGAGGGACAGGGAACAGATACGCAGTATTTT; CDR3 protein: CASSLVEGQGTDTQYF
CDR3 length: 15; D gene: TRBD2; V gene: TRBV9; J gene: TRBJ2-7; clone size: .; CDR3 DNA: TGTGCCAGCAGCGCCGGGCTAGCGGGAGAACACGAGCAGTACTTC; CDR3 protein: CASSAGLAGEHEQYF
CDR3 length: 20; D gene: TRBD2; V gene: TRBV15; J gene: TRBJ2-1; clone size: .; CDR3 DNA: TGTGCCACCAGCGGCACCGGGACTAGCGGGGCCCCGACCCGGGTGAGTGAGCAGTTCTTC; CDR3 protein: CATSGTGTSGAPTRVSEQFF
CDR3 length: 15; D gene: .; V gene: TRBV4-3; J gene: TRBJ2-7; clone size: once; CDR3 DNA: TGCGCCAGCAGCCACCACAGATCAGCCTCCTACGAGCAGTACTTC; CDR3 protein: CASSHHRSASYEQYF
CDR3 length: 15; D gene: TRBD2; V gene: TRBV9; J gene: TRBJ2-6; clone size: .; CDR3 DNA: TGTGCCAGCAGCCTTCGGGGGGATGGGGCCAACGTCCTGACTTTC; CDR3 protein: CASSLRGDGANVLTF
CDR3 length: 13; D gene: .; V gene: TRBV7-9; J gene: TRBJ2-7; clone size: .; CDR3 DNA: TGTGCCATTACAGGGTTAAACCCGTGGGAGCAGTACTTC; CDR3 protein: CAITGLNPWEQYF
CDR3 length: 17; D gene: .; V gene: TRBV6-1; J gene: TRBJ2-2; clone size: once; CDR3 DNA: TGTGCCAGCAGTGAAGCGCCCCACCAGGGAGGTGGGGGGGAGCTGTTTTTT; CDR3 protein: CASSEAPHQGGGGELFF
CDR3 length: 15; D gene: TRBD2; V gene: TRBV7-9; J gene: TRBJ2-5; clone size: .; CDR3 DNA: TGTGCCAGCAGCCCGAGGGAGGGATCCGAAGAGACCCAGTACTTC; CDR3 protein: CASSPREGSEETQYF
CDR3 length: 16; D gene: .; V gene: TRBV28; J gene: TRBJ1-1; clone size: .; CDR3 DNA: TGTGCCAGCAGCATACGGTCACTGCTTGCGAACACTGAAGCTTTCTTT; CDR3 protein: CASSIRSLLANTEAFF